Each of the 8 T cell receptor beta chains below was sequenced from the same sample in a study of shared clonotypes between healthy human individuals. Measured with immunoSEQ multiplex PCR; TCRdb has only the in-frame clones, and not every one. The table records some 2,400,000 clones, more than 90% of them present only once. Sequenced sample: naive CD4+ T cells sorted from blood. Sample subset: CD45RA+ positively selected. The receptors were gathered from a man aged 18 to 29 in good health.

The chain combines TRBV5-6 with TRBJ2-5; 11 nucleotides align to TRBD1. The CDR3 is 17 amino acids. Germline-derived CDR1 and CDR2 are SGHDT and YYEEEE. Trimming removed 0 bases from V and 4 bases from J; junction bases left unmatched: 8. The chain's CDR3 is CASSLDLRDRGRETQYF. CDR3 DNA: TGTGCCAGCAGCTTGGACCTCCGGGACAGGGGGAGAGAGACCCAGTACTTC.

This clone was seen once. The V call is TRBV5-8, the J call TRBJ1-2; D is undetermined. V was pared by 4 bases and J by 4 bases, with 11 bases between. CDR3 size: 13 residues. The germline gives CDR1 SGHTS, CDR2 YDEGEE. The CDR3 region is CASSLRAVYGYTF. The CDR3 DNA reads TGTGCCAGCAGCCTTCGGGCCGTCTATGGCTACACCTTC.

The chain couples TRBV18 to TRBJ2-1, with D unclear. Trimming took 6 bases from V and 8 from J, leaving 11 bases between them. Germline V gene lookup returns CDR1 KGHSH and CDR2 LQKENI. The CDR3 loop spans 12 amino acids. The CDR3 nucleotides are TGTGCCAGCTCTACCACCGGCGATGAGCAGTTCTTC. Translated: CASSTTGDEQFF.

The rearrangement uses TRBV5-4 and TRBJ2-2, with D possibly matching TRBD1 (6 bases). The V gene lost 0 bases and the J gene lost 4 bases, with 16 bases spanning the gap. Germline-derived CDR1 and CDR2 are SGHNT and YYREEE (reference sequence). The CDR3 is 17 amino acids. DNA for the CDR3: TGTGCCAGCAGCTTGGCCGTGAGGACAGACCTCACCGGGGAGCTGTTTTTT. Translation: CASSLAVRTDLTGELFF.

The gene calls are TRBV10-3 and TRBJ1-6; 7 positions match TRBD1. This CDR3 has 16 residues. The J segment lost 9 bases and the V segment lost 0 bases, leaving 8 bases of the junction unmatched. Germline CDR1 reads ENHRY; CDR2 reads SYGVKD. DNA for the CDR3: TGTGCCATCAGTGAGTCGTGGACAGGTCCAGGTTCACCCCTCCACTTT. It translates to CAISESWTGPGSPLHF.

The chain is built from TRBV10-1 and TRBJ2-2, with 7 bases aligning to TRBD1. V was clipped by 11 bases and J by 2 bases; unmatched bases: 11. Germline V gene sequence: CDR1 WNHNN, CDR2 SYGVQD (reference sequence). This CDR3 has 15 amino acids. The CDR3 coding sequence is TGCGCCCGTTCCTACAGGGGCTCTAACACCGGGGAGCTGTTTTTT. As protein: CARSYRGSNTGELFF.

The CDR3, as DNA: TGCGCCAGCAGATTTGGGGCTTCGGCAGGGGCCTACGAGCAGTACTTC. Its translation is CASRFGASAGAYEQYF. The chain has TRBV5-1 and TRBJ2-7; perhaps TRBD1 as D (6 bases). Germline CDR1 SGHRS, CDR2 YFSETQ. Trimming took off 5 bases at V and 2 bases at J, with 20 bases between the two ends. The CDR3 length is 16 residues.

This chain links TRBV11-2 with TRBJ2-5; 11 bases align to TRBD2. The germline gives CDR1 SGHAT, CDR2 FQNNGV. CDR3 size: 13 residues. The V segment lost 6 bases and the J segment 9 bases; nucleotides outside the gene matches: 6. CDR3 sequence reads: CASSSSGGPPQYF. The CDR3 DNA is TGTGCCAGCAGTTCTAGCGGGGGGCCGCCCCAGTACTTC.